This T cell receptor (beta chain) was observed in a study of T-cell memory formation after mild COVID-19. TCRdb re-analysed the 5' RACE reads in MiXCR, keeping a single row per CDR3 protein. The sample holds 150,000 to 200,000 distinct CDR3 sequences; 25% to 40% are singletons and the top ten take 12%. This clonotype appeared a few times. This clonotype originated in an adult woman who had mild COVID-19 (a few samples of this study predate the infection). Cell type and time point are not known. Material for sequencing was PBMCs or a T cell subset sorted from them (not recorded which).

For the CDR3, the DNA is TGTGCCAGCAGCGACCACCCACAGGGTCTAGGGGAGACCCAGTACTTC. It yields the protein CASSDHPQGLGETQYF. This sequence joins TRBV4-2 and TRBJ2-5; weak D call: TRBD1 (6 bases). V was pared by 5 bases and J by 5 bases, with 21 bases between. The CDR3 runs to 16 residues. CDR1 LGHNA and CDR2 YNFKEQ come from the germline V gene.